A single count supports the clone carrying this T cell receptor (beta chain). V lost 5 bases, J lost 2 bases, and 9 bases stayed unmatched. The CDR3 spans 15 residues. Germline lookup yields CDR1 SGHNT and CDR2 YENEEA. The sample originates from a study of beta chain features in type 1 diabetes. The whole isolated RNA underwent reverse transcription, so sequencing captured expressed TCRB transcripts. Measured with immunoSEQ multiplex PCR; TCRdb has only the in-frame clones, and not every one. Of just under 150,000 clones in the sample, more than 9% were seen once. V usage is TRBV11-3 and J usage is TRBJ2-7; 7 bases match TRBD2. This TCR derives from a man in his late teens or twenties in good health. Sequencing was carried out using naive CD4+ T cells from blood. CDR3: CASSESPGLPYEQYF. The CDR3 DNA is TGTGCCAGCAGCGAATCGCCGGGACTACCCTACGAGCAGTACTTC.